This TCR beta chain appears in the sequencing data of a study of human T cells and chemical hapten exposure. MiXCR was run by TCRdb on the RACE reads, yielding one entry per CDR3 protein. The repertoire holds more than 250,000 distinct CDR3 sequences, with 7.5% to 10% as singletons. The CDR3 sequence is 16 residues long. The time point is: pre-sensitization, week 0. Treatment here: therapeutic diphenylcyclopropenone sensitization with weekly scalp DPC. The clonotype comes from a woman aged 40 to 50 with alopecia areata. Some clones in this sample may be carry-over from other donors' samples. The sequences come from whole blood, collected in connection with sensitization to the hapten diphenylcyclopropenone (DPC). The chain joins TRBV21-1 to TRBJ2-3; the table's D call, TRBD1, has no DNA check behind it. TRBV21-1 corresponds to a pseudogene. The CDR3 bases are TGTGCCAGCAGCTCAGGACGGTCAGGGAAGACGGATACGCAGTATTTT. It translates to CASSSGRSGKTDTQYF.